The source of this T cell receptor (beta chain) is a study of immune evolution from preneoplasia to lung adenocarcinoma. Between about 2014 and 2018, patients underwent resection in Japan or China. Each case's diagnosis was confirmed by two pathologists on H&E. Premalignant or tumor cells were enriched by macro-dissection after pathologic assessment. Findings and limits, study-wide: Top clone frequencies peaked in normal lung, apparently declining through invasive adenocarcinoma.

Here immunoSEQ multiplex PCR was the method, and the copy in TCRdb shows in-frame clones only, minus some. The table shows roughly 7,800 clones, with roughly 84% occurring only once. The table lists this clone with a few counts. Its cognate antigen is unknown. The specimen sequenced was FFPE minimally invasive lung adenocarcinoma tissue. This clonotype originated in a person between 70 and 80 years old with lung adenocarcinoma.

CDR3 loop: CASSNPTEAFF. Written as DNA, the CDR3 is TGTGCCAGCAGCAACCCAACTGAAGCTTTCTTT. The chain carries TRBV6-5 and TRBJ1-1; no firm D call. V was clipped by 6 bases and J by 5 bases, with 7 bases between them. The CDR3 is made up of 11 amino acids. The germline gives CDR1 MNHEY, CDR2 SVGAGI.